These 28 T cell receptor beta chains came from one sample sequenced in a study of blood T cell repertoires in COVID-19. Measured with immunoSEQ multiplex PCR; TCRdb has only the in-frame clones, and not every one. The repertoire has 30,000 to 45,000 clones, about 90% of them found once; the top ten carry around 4.9%. Material: peripheral blood. Source of these receptors: a woman in her seventies with active COVID-19.

The chain links TRBV7-9 to TRBJ2-1; TRBD1 matches at 10 bases. The germline CDR1 and CDR2 sequences are SEHNR and FQNEAQ (reference sequence). This CDR3 is 15 amino acids long. V was clipped by 6 bases and J by 5 bases; unmatched bases: 7. CDR3 region: CASSRQGAFDNEQFF. CDR3 sequence (DNA): TGTGCCAGCAGTCGACAGGGGGCCTTTGACAATGAGCAGTTCTTC.

Relative to its sample, this clone is hyperexpanded (1% or more). This sequence joins TRBV27 and TRBJ2-6; TRBD1 might be the D (5 bases). The germline V and J ends were trimmed by 1 base and 0 bases, with 13 bases remaining between them. CDR1 is MNHEY, CDR2 SMNVEV, per germline (reference sequence). The CDR3 consists of 18 residues. In nucleotides, the CDR3 is TGTGCCAGCAGTTTATGGGCCAGGGCCCTCTCTGGGGCCAACGTCCTGACTTTC. It specifies CASSLWARALSGANVLTF.

This clone has only one observation. This chain links TRBV14 with TRBJ2-2; TRBD1 is a possible D gene (6 bases). Germline V lookup: CDR1 SGHDN, CDR2 FVKESK. The germline V and J ends were trimmed by 1 base and 0 bases, with 15 bases remaining between them. The length of the CDR3 is 18 residues. The CDR3 DNA reads as TGTGCCAGCAGCCAAGGAGTTGGACAGATCTCGAACACCGGGGAGCTGTTTTTT. Translating it yields CASSQGVGQISNTGELFF.

This sequence joins TRBV5-1 and TRBJ2-6; D is undetermined. This CDR3 comprises 16 residues. Per germline, CDR1 SGHRS and CDR2 YFSETQ. V gave up 4 bases and J gave up 0 bases, with 11 bases separating them. CDR3 sequence (DNA): TGCGCCAGCAGCCCCCGCATGAGCTCTGGGGCCAACGTCCTGACTTTC. Encoded protein: CASSPRMSSGANVLTF.

The chain employs TRBV6-1 and TRBJ2-7; D uncertain. The germline CDR1 and CDR2 sequences are MNHNS and SASEGT. The CDR3 sequence is 14 residues long. The V and J ends lost 1 base and 4 bases respectively, with 11 bases between them. CDR3 DNA sequence: TGTGCCAGCAGTGAAGGACTTGTTGAGTACGAGCAGTACTTC. Its protein is CASSEGLVEYEQYF.

The chain couples TRBV9 to TRBJ2-7; 8 positions agree with TRBD2. Germline V gives CDR1 SGDLS, CDR2 YYNGEE. CDR3 length equals 14 residues. V was clipped by 3 bases and J by 7 bases; unmatched bases: 9. DNA for the CDR3: TGTGCCAGCAGCGCGAGCGGGGGTATTGGGGAGCAGTACTTC. Translating it yields CASSASGGIGEQYF. Full variable domain (remainder filled in from reference TRBV9 and TRBJ2-7): DSGVTQTPKHLITATGQRVTLRCSPRSGDLSVYWYQQSLDQGLQFLIQYYNGEERAKGNILERFSAQQFPDLHSELNLSSLELGDSALYFCASSASGGIGEQYFGPGTRLTVT.

This chain uses TRBV6-1 with TRBJ1-5; 7 bases are a match to TRBD1. The CDR3 extends over 16 amino acids. Germline V gene data show CDR1 as MNHNS and CDR2 as SASEGT. Trimming removed 4 bases from V and 0 bases from J; junction bases left unmatched: 6. CDR3 sequence reads: CASSAPGGYSNQPQHF. DNA of the CDR3: TGTGCCAGCAGTGCCCCAGGGGGTTATAGCAATCAGCCCCAGCATTTT.

In its sample, this clone was seen once. The chain has TRBV30 and TRBJ2-7, with D possibly matching TRBD1 (6 bases). Germline V gives CDR1 GTSNPN, CDR2 SVGIG (reference sequence). V was trimmed by 1 base and J by 1 base, leaving 14 bases between them. The length of the CDR3 is 15 residues. The CDR3 sequence is CAWSGGRGTSYEQYF. CDR3 sequence (DNA): TGTGCCTGGAGTGGGGGCAGGGGAACATCCTACGAGCAGTACTTC.

This clone occurred once. The chain links TRBV9 to TRBJ2-2; weak D call: TRBD2 (7 bases). Germline loops: CDR1 SGDLS, CDR2 YYNGEE. Deletions cut 2 bases from V and 0 bases from J, with 11 bases between. The CDR3 totals 16 residues. In DNA, the CDR3 is TGTGCCAGCAGCGTTTTCGGGGGGCCGAACACCGGGGAGCTGTTTTTT. It is translated as CASSVFGGPNTGELFF.

V usage is TRBV7-9 and J usage is TRBJ2-2; D may be TRBD2 (5 bases). Germline lookup yields CDR1 SEHNR and CDR2 FQNEAQ (reference sequence). CDR3 length: 13 amino acids. V was cut by 5 bases and J by 7 bases, with 11 bases left in between. CDR3 sequence (DNA): TGTGCCAGCAGCACTACTAGACACGGGGAGCTGTTTTTT. This gives the protein CASSTTRHGELFF.

The chain has TRBV5-4 and TRBJ1-2, with D unresolved. CDR3 length: 12 residues. Germline V CDR1 and CDR2: SGHNT, YYREEE (reference sequence). The V end was cut by 3 bases, the J end by 5 bases, with 8 bases between. CDR3 in DNA: TGTGCCAGCAGCTCCACAGCTTATGGCTACACCTTC. Translating it yields CASSSTAYGYTF.

The CDR3 reads CASSKKRQLSGEPYEQYF. DNA of the CDR3: TGTGCCAGCAGCAAAAAGCGTCAGTTAAGCGGGGAGCCCTACGAGCAGTACTTC. The V call is TRBV21-1, the J call TRBJ2-7; TRBD2 is the table's D call and was not checked against the DNA. TRBV21-1 is reported as a pseudogene. The CDR3 is 18 amino acids.

The chain joins TRBV27 to TRBJ2-1, with 9 bases identical to TRBD2. This CDR3 comprises 14 residues. J lost 7 bases, V lost 7 bases, and 8 bases had no gene match. Germline V lookup: CDR1 MNHEY, CDR2 SMNVEV (reference sequence). CDR3 region: CASIDSGGGNEQFF. CDR3 DNA sequence: TGTGCCAGCATTGATAGCGGGGGAGGGAATGAGCAGTTCTTC.

The V call is TRBV2, the J call TRBJ2-7; 11 bases line up with TRBD2. The CDR3 runs 13 residues. In germline, CDR1 is SNHLY, CDR2 FYNNEI. V dropped 7 bases and J dropped 7; count of bases not matched to a gene: 6. In DNA form, the CDR3 reads TGTGCCAGCACTCGACTAGCGGGGAATGAGCAGTACTTC. Its translation is CASTRLAGNEQYF.

The rearrangement uses TRBV27 and TRBJ2-7; 9 bases are shared with TRBD1. The CDR3 is made up of 14 amino acids. Per the germline V gene, CDR1 is MNHEY and CDR2 is SMNVEV (reference sequence). With V trimmed by 4 bases and J by 6 bases, 7 bases remained unmatched. The DNA of the CDR3 is TGTGCCAGCAGTTCCTCGGACAGGGGAAGCGAGCAGTACTTC. Encoded protein: CASSSSDRGSEQYF.

The V and J genes are TRBV28 and TRBJ1-5; D might be TRBD1 (5 bases). Trimming removed 9 bases at V and 0 bases at J, with 12 bases between. The germline V gene encodes CDR1 MDHEN and CDR2 SYDVKM. The CDR3 consists of 14 residues. CDR3 region: CASLGGTSNQPQHF. As DNA, the CDR3 is TGTGCCAGTTTGGGGGGGACTAGCAATCAGCCCCAGCATTTT.

The count of this clone is one. The chain links TRBV18 to TRBJ2-2, with 11 bases aligning to TRBD2. V trimming: 6 bases; J trimming: 3 bases; junction bases outside the gene matches: 18. This CDR3 comprises 20 residues. Germline loops: CDR1 KGHSH, CDR2 LQKENI. The CDR3 DNA reads TGTGCCAGCTCCCCGCCCCTATTAGCGGGGGGGCCGGTTCACACCGGGGAGCTGTTTTTT. Translated, it gives CASSPPLLAGGPVHTGELFF.

The J gene is TRBJ2-3, the V gene TRBV19, with a weak D call TRBD2 (6 bases). The germline V gene has CDR1 LNHDA and CDR2 SQIVND (reference sequence). V gave up 8 bases and J gave up 4 bases, with 19 bases separating them. The CDR3 totals 15 residues. The CDR3 is CASGLTSGGSDTQYF. CDR3 DNA: TGTGCCAGTGGCCTTACTAGTGGGGGGTCAGATACGCAGTATTTT.

The chain recombines TRBV5-1 with TRBJ2-7; 9 bases are shared with TRBD1. This CDR3 region has 14 residues. The germline gives CDR1 SGHRS, CDR2 YFSETQ. Losses at the gene ends were 3 bases for V and 6 bases for J; bases not matched to a gene: 7. CDR3 protein: CASSSSGTGSEQYF. In DNA, the CDR3 is TGCGCCAGCAGCTCGTCCGGGACAGGGTCCGAGCAGTACTTC.

The rearrangement joins TRBV5-5 to TRBJ2-1, with TRBD2 matching over 8 bases. The V gene end was trimmed by 4 bases and the J gene end by 8 bases; junction bases not matched to a gene: 11. CDR3 length: 15 residues. CDR1 SGHKS and CDR2 YYEKEE come from the germline V gene (reference sequence). The CDR3 DNA follows: TGTGCCAGCAGCCTAAGCGGGGGCCTAGGGGATGAGCAGTTCTTC. Protein: CASSLSGGLGDEQFF.

This rearrangement joins TRBV5-5 to TRBJ2-3, with 15 bases identical to TRBD2. With V trimmed by 3 bases and J by 0 bases, 8 bases remained unmatched. The CDR3 extends over 19 amino acids. In germline, CDR1 is SGHKS, CDR2 YYEKEE (reference sequence). The CDR3 is CASSWGLAGGFSSTDTQYF. In nucleotides, the CDR3 is TGTGCCAGCAGCTGGGGACTAGCGGGGGGCTTCTCTAGCACAGATACGCAGTATTTT. Using reference TRBV5-5 and TRBJ2-3 for the parts outside the CDR3, the full variable domain is DAGVTQSPTHLIKTRGQQVTLRCSPISGHKSVSWYQQVLGQGPQFIFQYYEKEERGRGNFPDRFSARQFPNYSSELNVNALLLGDSALYLCASSWGLAGGFSSTDTQYFGPGTRLTVL.

The chain joins TRBV10-2 to TRBJ2-7; D is perhaps TRBD1 (5 bases). CDR1 and CDR2 from the germline V gene are WSHSY and SAAADI. Trimming left V 7 bases short and J 3 bases short, with 13 bases between. The CDR3 extends over 13 amino acids. The CDR3 coding sequence is TGCGCCAGCACAGGGCCGCTTAACTACGAGCAGTACTTC. It is translated as CASTGPLNYEQYF.

CDR3 amino acids: CASSRASGYNEQFF. In nucleotides, the CDR3 is TGTGCCAGCAGCCGGGCTAGCGGCTACAATGAGCAGTTCTTC. The chain recombines TRBV6-5 with TRBJ2-1, with 7 positions matching TRBD2. CDR1 is MNHEY, CDR2 SVGAGI, per germline. The V and J ends lost 6 bases and 3 bases, in that order; junction bases with no gene match: 5. CDR3 size: 14 residues.

The V and J genes are TRBV5-4 and TRBJ1-3, with D uncertain. The CDR3 runs 14 residues. Between the trimmed V and J ends, which lost 4 bases and 0 bases, there was a span of 8 bases. Per the germline V gene, CDR1 is SGHNT and CDR2 is YYREEE (reference sequence). The CDR3 sequence is CASSLTGSGNTIYF. CDR3 DNA: TGTGCCAGCAGCCTAACTGGCTCTGGAAACACCATATATTTT.

The chain recombines TRBV9 with TRBJ2-3; 12 bases are shared with TRBD2. The CDR3 consists of 17 residues. Germline loops: CDR1 SGDLS, CDR2 YYNGEE. Trimming took 3 bases from V and 0 from J; bases not matched to a gene: 5. In DNA, the CDR3 is TGTGCCAGCAGCGCGCTAGCGGGGGGGATTAGCACAGATACGCAGTATTTT. It specifies CASSALAGGISTDTQYF.

The rearrangement uses TRBV5-4 and TRBJ2-7, with D perhaps matching TRBD2 (5 bases). Germline assignment: CDR1 SGHNT and CDR2 YYREEE (reference sequence). V dropped 6 bases and J dropped 4 bases, with 23 bases sitting between them. CDR3 length equals 16 residues. The CDR3 is CASTDKRTALFYEQYF. For the CDR3, the DNA is TGTGCCAGCACCGACAAAAGGACTGCCCTGTTTTACGAGCAGTACTTC.

The rearrangement links TRBV19 to TRBJ2-5; D is uncertain. Germline CDR1 is LNHDA and CDR2 is SQIVND (reference sequence). V was shortened by 3 bases and J by 4 bases, with 6 bases between the two germline ends. The CDR3 is made up of 12 amino acids. CDR3 nucleotides: TGTGCCAGTAGTATTGGCGGAGAGACCCAGTACTTC. Its protein product is CASSIGGETQYF.

The V call is TRBV28, the J call TRBJ2-2, with D maybe TRBD2 (6 bases). Germline assignment: CDR1 MDHEN and CDR2 SYDVKM. Trimming pared 6 bases from V and 4 bases from J, leaving 12 bases between. The CDR3 has 14 amino acids. CDR3 nucleotide sequence: TGTGCCAGCAGGGAGGGAAAGAGCACCGGGGAGCTGTTTTTT. Its protein is CASREGKSTGELFF.